The rows below give T cell receptor beta chains drawn from one sample of a study of T cell responses to AZD1222 COVID-19 vaccine. Profiling relied on immunoSEQ multiplex PCR, and the TCRdb table lists in-frame clones only, not all of them. Of roughly 120,000 clones detected, more than 70% appear once; the ten largest clones hold approximately 17%. The material was peripheral blood, obtained on day 0 of AZD1222 vaccination. The receptor source for this set is an adult in good health. Each CDR3 is given with its conserved first and last residue. D genes are given only for firm matches. Clone size appears in some rows only: once, few, many, or a class for an expanded clone.

- TRBJ1-1 - 10 TRBV6-6 TGTGCCAGCGGTTCCACTGAAGCTTTCTTT CASGSTEAFF
- TRBJ1-2 TRBD1 13 TRBV2 TGTGCCAGCAGTGGACAGGGTGGCTATGGCTACACCTTC CASSGQGGYGYTF
- TRBJ1-2 - 15 TRBV6-5 TGTGCCAGCATCCTGTCTGGGGGGTCGGTCTATGGCTACACCTTC CASILSGGSVYGYTF
once TRBJ2-5 TRBD2 17 TRBV24-1 TGTGCCACCAGTGGGACTAGCGGAGGCTTTTTTCGGGAGACCCAGTACTTC CATSGTSGGFFRETQYF
- TRBJ2-2 TRBD2 14 TRBV6-5 TGTGCCAGCAGACTCACTCCTAGCGGCGGGGAGCTGTTTTTT CASRLTPSGGELFF
- TRBJ2-2 - 12 TRBV12-3/TRBV12-4 TGTGCCAGCAGTTGGGGGGATGTGGAGCTGTTTTTT CASSWGDVELFF
- TRBJ2-5 - 15 TRBV7-9 TGTGCCAGCAGCCCCCCGGGACTGATACAAGAGACCCAGTACTTC CASSPPGLIQETQYF
- TRBJ1-6 - 16 TRBV6-2/TRBV6-3 TGTGCCAGCAGCCCGCGCCAGGCTCTGGGCAATTCACCCCTCCACTTT CASSPRQALGNSPLHF
- TRBJ2-5 - 17 TRBV24-1 TGTGCCACCAGTGACCCAATAAGGGGACGTTCGGAAGAGACCCAGTACTTC CATSDPIRGRSEETQYF
- TRBJ1-6 - 11 TRBV9 TGTGCCAGCAGCCCGGGGGCATCCCTCCACTTT CASSPGASLHF
- TRBJ2-3 - 14 TRBV30 TGTGCCTGGAGACTGACCCCGGGCACAGATACGCAGTATTTT CAWRLTPGTDTQYF
- TRBJ2-1 - 15 TRBV6-5 TGTGCCAGCAGTTACTCGAGGCTAGCTGGCAATGAGCAGTTCTTC CASSYSRLAGNEQFF
few TRBJ1-4 - 13 TRBV30 TGTGCCTGGGCGGTTGGCGGTAATGAAAAACTGTTTTTT CAWAVGGNEKLFF